This T cell receptor (beta chain) was recovered during a study of Ad26.COV2.S vaccination and SARS-CoV-2 variants. Noted treatment: approximately 18 received Ad26.COV2.S at low or high dose, single or two shots; about five received placebo; per-sample allocation not given. Samples analyzed were those drawn on day 63 after the first vaccine or placebo injection. The shot given was an Ad26 vector that makes Wuhan-strain SARS-CoV-2 spike. Trimming took 7 bases from V and 1 from J; bases not matched to a gene: 11. This CDR3 is built from 16 residues. From germline, CDR1 is MDHEN and CDR2 SYDVKM. Comments on this clone: Its cognate antigen is unknown.

Study observations and caveats: Post-vaccination breadth of spike-specific CD8+ and CD4+ T cell responses was reportedly substantial. Ad26.COV2.S recipients had broader spike-specific TCRs (P = 0.0014). Vaccine and placebo groups showed comparable non-spike TCR breadth.

The repertoire was sequenced with immunoSEQ multiplex PCR; TCRdb's copy has only in-frame clones and lacks some. Among around 340,000 clones, 85% to 90% were seen once, and the ten largest hold about 5%. The source material was peripheral blood, sampled in a trial of Ad26.COV2.S vaccine versus placebo. The clonotype was recovered from a person aged 18 to 65 who received the Ad26.COV2.S COVID-19 vaccine or a placebo. V and J are TRBV28 and TRBJ2-3; 7 bases fit TRBD2. In DNA form, the CDR3 reads TGTGCCAGCAACCCTTCATTGGGGGGGGGCACAGATACGCAGTATTTT. As protein: CASNPSLGGGTDTQYF. The full variable domain, rest sourced from reference TRBV28 and TRBJ2-3, is DVKVTQSSRYLVKRTGEKVFLECVQDMDHENMFWYRQDPGLGLRLIYFSYDVKMKEKGDIPEGYSVSREKKERFSLILESASTNQTSMYLCASNPSLGGGTDTQYFGPGTRLTVL.